This TCR beta chain is drawn from a study of T cell changes during pregnancy in multiple sclerosis. Profiled with immunoSEQ multiplex PCR; TCRdb holds only in-frame clones, not every one. The sample includes about 85,000 clones, about 89% of them seen just once. The V gene's germline CDR1 is SGDLS and CDR2 YYNGEE. V was clipped by 0 bases and J by 5 bases, with 11 bases between them. The CDR3 length is 14 residues. Sequencing used peripheral blood, obtained in the first trimester of pregnancy. The chain couples TRBV9 to TRBJ1-1; D not resolved. The TCR comes from a female donor with multiple sclerosis, enrolled in a pregnancy study. CDR3 loop: CASSVDRGATEAFF. CDR3 coding DNA: TGTGCCAGCAGCGTAGATCGGGGAGCTACTGAAGCTTTCTTT. Complete variable domain (other parts from reference TRBV9 and TRBJ1-1): DSGVTQTPKHLITATGQRVTLRCSPRSGDLSVYWYQQSLDQGLQFLIQYYNGEERAKGNILERFSAQQFPDLHSELNLSSLELGDSALYFCASSVDRGATEAFFGQGTRLTVV.